The clone carrying this T cell receptor beta chain has a handful of counts. Its antigen remains unidentified. The data are from a study of response to subunit inactivated influenza vaccine. Regarding the study as a whole: Each seasonal flu vaccination may recruit only limited new T cells, authors suggested.

TCRdb recomputed calls from the RT-PCR reads with MiXCR, one row per CDR3 protein. The data show about 190,000 distinct CDR3 sequences, under 15% seen once. The CDR3 extends over 16 amino acids. From germline, CDR1 is SGHAT and CDR2 FQNNGV. The V and J ends lost 3 bases and 1 base, in that order; junction bases with no gene match: 1. The sequence derives from a man aged 45-65 years who received an inactivated influenza vaccine. Sequences were derived from CD8+ T cells sorted from PBMCs, sampled 4 to 6 days after vaccination. This rearrangement joins TRBV11-2 to TRBJ2-2; 11 bases line up with TRBD2. CDR3 DNA: TGTGCCAGCAGCTTTCTAGCGGGAGGGAACACCGGGGAGCTGTTTTTT. The encoded protein is CASSFLAGGNTGELFF.